A single sample gave rise to the 29 T cell receptor beta chains below, sequenced in a study of regulatory T cells in long-lasting Graves disease. Time point noted: persistent/refractory GD, antithyroid drugs over 5 years with positive TRAb. Preparation of the TCR library used RNA extracted from PBMCs. According to the study, TCR beta libraries were built with iRepertoire HTBI primers and CDR3-region Arm-PCR. TCRdb re-analysed the multiplex PCR reads in MiXCR, keeping a single row per CDR3 protein. This sample carries around 400,000 distinct CDR3 sequences, about a quarter of them seen once, and the ten largest clones take about a quarter. This specimen consisted of peripheral blood mononuclear cells (PBMCs), obtained when the disease was refractory, from a patient treated with antithyroid drugs. These receptor sequences come from a female donor with Graves disease.

This clonotype was counted a few times. This rearrangement joins TRBV30 to TRBJ1-1, with D possibly being TRBD1 (5 bases). Trimming took off 0 bases at V and 3 bases at J, with 17 bases between the two ends. Germline CDR1 GTSNPN, CDR2 SVGIG (reference sequence). CDR3 length: 16 amino acids. This chain's CDR3 is CAWSVPRPRVDTEAFF. The DNA for the CDR3 is TGTGCCTGGAGTGTACCCCGCCCCAGGGTAGACACTGAAGCTTTCTTT.

This clonotype was counted at least ten times. J is TRBJ2-2 and V is TRBV10-3, with a possible D match to TRBD1 (6 bases). The length of the CDR3 is 13 residues. V was cut by 4 bases and J by 7 bases, with 10 bases left in between. Germline-derived CDR1 and CDR2 are ENHRY and SYGVKD. In DNA form, the CDR3 reads TGTGCCATCAGTGGGACAGACCTCGGGGAGCTGTTTTTT. It is translated as CAISGTDLGELFF.

The V call is TRBV6-1, the J call TRBJ1-4; D uncertain. Germline V gene data show CDR1 as MNHNS and CDR2 as SASEGT. CDR3 length: 12 residues. V lost 1 base and J lost 13, with 10 bases in between. The CDR3 region has the DNA TGTGCCAGCAGTGAAGGTGGGGTCGGACTGTTTTTT. Protein: CASSEGGVGLFF.

This clonotype showed up just a few times. V gene TRBV29-1 combines with J gene TRBJ1-1; D is unclear. Trimming took off 6 bases at V and 6 bases at J, with 23 bases between the two ends. The germline gives CDR1 SQVTM, CDR2 ANQGSEA. The CDR3 is 15 residues long. Here the CDR3 reads CSVGKGQNPLAEAFF. Here the CDR3 DNA reads TGCAGCGTAGGTAAGGGCCAGAACCCACTCGCTGAAGCTTTCTTT.

This clonotype was observed a handful of times. V usage is TRBV27 and J usage is TRBJ2-7, with 10 bases matching TRBD2. The CDR3 loop spans 14 amino acids. Germline V gene sequence: CDR1 MNHEY, CDR2 SMNVEV (reference sequence). V shed 3 bases and J 4 bases; nucleotides not matched to a gene: 3. For the CDR3, the DNA is TGTGCCAGCAGTTTTTCTAGCGGGAGTTACGAGCAGTACTTC. Translation: CASSFSSGSYEQYF.

The J gene is TRBJ1-5, the V gene TRBV28, with 7 positions matching TRBD1. The germline CDR1 and CDR2 sequences are MDHEN and SYDVKM. The CDR3 totals 14 residues. The ends lost 6 bases at V and 3 bases at J; junction bases unmatched: 5. CDR3 DNA sequence: TGTGCCAGCAGGAAAGACAGGGCCAATCAGCCCCAGCATTTT. Translated: CASRKDRANQPQHF.

This clonotype was seen at least ten times. This sequence joins TRBV11-2 and TRBJ1-1, with no clear D. Trimming stripped 5 bases from V and 0 bases from J, with 10 bases between. The CDR3 extends over 14 amino acids. Germline CDR1 SGHAT, CDR2 FQNNGV. The CDR3 coding sequence is TGTGCCAGCAGCCTTAACATGGTGAACACTGAAGCTTTCTTT. This encodes CASSLNMVNTEAFF.

The genes are TRBV7-2 and TRBJ2-3, with D tentatively TRBD1 (5 bases). Per germline, CDR1 SGHTA and CDR2 FQGNSA. Trimming shortened V by 3 bases and J by 7 bases, and 14 bases separated the two germline ends. This CDR3 has 14 amino acids. The CDR3 DNA sequence: TGTGCCAGCAGCTTCGACAGAGCGACCTATACGCAGTATTTT. Protein: CASSFDRATYTQYF.

The CDR3 spells CSVGSGYNQPQHF. In nucleotides, the CDR3 is TGCAGCGTTGGGTCGGGATACAATCAGCCCCAGCATTTT. The chain links TRBV29-1 to TRBJ1-5; D is undetermined. The germline CDR1 and CDR2 sequences are SQVTM and ANQGSEA. CDR3 length: 13 residues. V lost 4 bases and J lost 3, with 10 bases in between. The full variable domain, with the rest looked up from reference TRBV29-1 and TRBJ1-5, is SAVISQKPSRDICQRGTSLTIQCQVDSQVTMMFWYRQQPGQSLTLIATANQGSEATYESGFVIDKFPISRPNLTFSTLTVSNMSPEDSSIYLCSVGSGYNQPQHFGDGTRLSIL.

This clonotype was detected a few times. The gene calls are TRBV20-1 and TRBJ1-4, with unresolved D. This CDR3 spans 15 amino acids. V was clipped by 3 bases and J by 3 bases, with 14 bases between them. CDR1 and CDR2 (germline): DFQATT, SNEGSKA (reference sequence). CDR3 residues: CSASALYMSNEKLFF. The CDR3 bases are TGCAGTGCTAGTGCCCTCTATATGTCTAATGAAAAACTGTTTTTT.

This clonotype was seen repeatedly, ten times or more. The chain uses TRBV16 and TRBJ1-6; the match to TRBD1 covers 8 bases. Germline lookup yields CDR1 KGHSY and CDR2 FQNENV. Trimming removed 2 bases from V and 10 bases from J; junction bases left unmatched: 4. The CDR3 is 14 residues long. CDR3: CASSQGQGGSPLHF. CDR3 in DNA: TGTGCCAGCAGCCAAGGACAGGGAGGCTCACCCCTCCACTTT.

This chain uses TRBV7-9 with TRBJ2-7; D is ambiguous. V was cut by 3 bases and J by 0 bases, with 6 bases left in between. There are 13 residues in the CDR3. The germline CDR1 and CDR2 sequences are SEHNR and FQNEAQ (reference sequence). The CDR3 nucleotides read TGTGCCAGCAGCTTTTTATTCTCCTACGAGCAGTACTTC. This sequence encodes CASSFLFSYEQYF.

This clonotype has a count of ten or more. The genes are TRBV7-2 and TRBJ2-5, with a tentative D call TRBD1 (7 bases). The CDR3 runs to 13 residues. Looked up from germline, CDR1 is SGHTA and CDR2 is FQGNSA. V lost 8 bases to trimming and J lost 4 bases, with 14 bases between them. CDR3 sequence reads: CASGRQGGETQYF. As DNA, the CDR3 is TGTGCCAGCGGACGTCAGGGGGGAGAGACCCAGTACTTC.

This clonotype showed up many times. The V and J genes are TRBV3-2 and TRBJ1-5. TRBV3-2 corresponds to a pseudogene. The CDR3 sequence is 14 residues long. The CDR3 sequence is CASTLDEGNQPQHF. For the CDR3, the DNA is TGTGCCAGCACCTTGGACGAGGGCAATCAGCCCCAGCATTTT.

The rearrangement uses TRBV6-1 and TRBJ1-6; weak D call: TRBD1 (6 bases). The CDR3 consists of 16 residues. The ends were cut back, 7 bases at V and 7 bases at J, with 20 bases in the middle. Germline CDR1 MNHNS, CDR2 SASEGT. CDR3 DNA sequence: TGTGCCAGCACCCACCTTAAAGGACAGATGAATTCACCCCTCCACTTT. Translating gives CASTHLKGQMNSPLHF.

The chain carries TRBV7-2 and TRBJ1-6; perhaps TRBD1 as D (5 bases). Germline-derived CDR1 and CDR2 are SGHTA and FQGNSA. The length of the CDR3 is 17 residues. V lost 7 bases and J lost 0, with 16 bases in between. CDR3: CASTLLGAGSYNSPLHF. CDR3 bases: TGTGCCAGCACGTTGTTAGGGGCTGGCTCCTATAATTCACCCCTCCACTTT.

The chain uses TRBV14 and TRBJ2-1; D gene ambiguous. This CDR3 spans 13 amino acids. V lost 6 bases and J 4 bases, leaving 10 bases between the germline ends. Germline assignment: CDR1 SGHDN and CDR2 FVKESK. This CDR3 is CASSLGLYNEQFF. For the CDR3, the DNA is TGTGCCAGCAGTCTCGGGTTATACAATGAGCAGTTCTTC.

V gene TRBV5-1 combines with J gene TRBJ2-7; 13 bases match TRBD2. Germline CDR1 and CDR2: SGHRS and YFSETQ. After removal of 4 bases from V and 5 bases from J, the junction contained 3 bases not matched to a gene. This CDR3 region has 14 residues. The CDR3: CASSRGLAGNEQYF. CDR3 bases: TGCGCCAGCAGCCGGGGACTAGCGGGAAACGAGCAGTACTTC.

This clonotype was found many times. The gene calls are TRBV2 and TRBJ2-7, with unresolved D. The CDR3 runs to 14 residues. V was cut by 2 bases and J by 5 bases, with 13 bases left in between. The germline gives CDR1 SNHLY, CDR2 FYNNEI. CDR3 DNA: TGTGCCAGCAGTGAACCCCCTGGCAAGCACGAGCAGTACTTC. It codes for CASSEPPGKHEQYF.

The V and J genes are TRBV6-5 and TRBJ1-1; no firm D call. Germline assignment: CDR1 MNHEY and CDR2 SVGAGI. Trimming stripped 2 bases from V and 4 bases from J, with 11 bases between. There are 14 residues in the CDR3. The CDR3 spells CASSYNPAGTEAFF. As DNA, the CDR3 is TGTGCCAGCAGTTACAACCCCGCGGGCACTGAAGCTTTCTTT.

The rearrangement links TRBV29-1 to TRBJ2-5; no reliable D call. The ends were cut back, 6 bases at V and 2 bases at J, with 10 bases in the middle. The CDR3 runs 12 residues. Germline V gene data show CDR1 as SQVTM and CDR2 as ANQGSEA. Here the CDR3 DNA reads TGCAGCGTCGGACGGCTACAAGAGACCCAGTACTTC. Residues: CSVGRLQETQYF.

The table lists this clonotype with a few counts. J is TRBJ1-4 and V is TRBV6-1, with D maybe TRBD1 (6 bases). The V end lost 7 bases, the J end lost 7 bases, and 16 bases lay between the germline ends. CDR1 and CDR2 from the germline V gene are MNHNS and SASEGT. CDR3 length: 14 amino acids. CDR3 residues: CASTDGGLSEKLFF. The DNA for the CDR3 is TGTGCCAGCACCGACGGGGGCCTTAGTGAAAAACTGTTTTTT.

CDR3: CASSPNSRNNYGYTF. In nucleotides, the CDR3 is TGTGCCAGCTCACCTAACAGCCGCAATAACTATGGCTACACCTTC. This chain uses TRBV18 with TRBJ1-2; the D is unclear. The CDR3 contains 15 residues. Trimming took 3 bases from V and 1 from J, leaving 12 bases between them. From germline, CDR1 is KGHSH and CDR2 LQKENI.

This clonotype was seen more than once but under ten times. Compared with germline, one end of the junction differs, possibly owing to a read error. The chain is built from TRBV7-9 and TRBJ1-1, with unresolved D. Germline-derived CDR1 and CDR2 are SEHNR and FQNEAQ (reference sequence). The CDR3 sequence is 13 residues long. The CDR3 DNA is TGTGCCAGCAGCTTTTTCCCCGCTCTTGAAGCTTCCTTT. It is translated as CASSFFPALEASF.

V and J are TRBV7-2 and TRBJ2-3; D call uncertain. Per the germline V gene, CDR1 is SGHTA and CDR2 is FQGNSA. Trimming left V 4 bases short and J 3 bases short, with 8 bases between. CDR3 size: 13 residues. CDR3 loop: CASSSDWTDTQYF. The CDR3 DNA is TGTGCCAGCAGCTCCGACTGGACAGATACGCAGTATTTT.

The chain joins TRBV9 to TRBJ2-6; a possible D gene is TRBD1 (5 bases). The length of the CDR3 is 19 residues. The V and J ends lost 1 base and 1 base respectively, with 18 bases between them. Germline loops: CDR1 SGDLS, CDR2 YYNGEE. The CDR3 nucleotides read TGTGCCAGCAGCGTATGGGAAGGGGTTTTGGTATCTGGGGCCAACGTCCTGACTTTC. Amino acid sequence: CASSVWEGVLVSGANVLTF.

V gene TRBV19 combines with J gene TRBJ2-2, with 9 bases fitting TRBD1. Germline V gives CDR1 LNHDA, CDR2 SQIVND (reference sequence). This CDR3 has 14 residues. Losses at the gene ends were 8 bases for V and 3 bases for J; bases not matched to a gene: 4. Written as DNA, the CDR3 is TGTGCCAGTTGGGACAGGGAGGACACCGGGGAGCTGTTTTTT. Translation: CASWDREDTGELFF.

Only a few counts were recorded for this clonotype. The chain couples TRBV11-2 to TRBJ1-2; 8 nucleotides align to TRBD1. V was pared by 5 bases and J by 9 bases, with 14 bases of the junction left unmatched. This CDR3 has 15 amino acids. The germline gives CDR1 SGHAT, CDR2 FQNNGV. The CDR3 nucleotides read TGTGCCAGCAGCGAAAGACGACAGGGGAGACCTAGCTACACCTTC. Translation: CASSERRQGRPSYTF. The complete variable domain, with remaining parts taken from reference TRBV11-2 and TRBJ1-2, reads EAGVAQSPRYKIIEKRQSVAFWCNPISGHATLYWYQQILGQGPKLLIQFQNNGVVDDSQLPKDRFSAERLKGVDSTLKIQPAKLEDSAVYLCASSERRQGRPSYTFGSGTRLTVV.

The gene calls are TRBV5-1 and TRBJ1-1; 8 positions agree with TRBD1. Germline trimming cut 4 bases from V and 5 bases from J; bases unmatched to any gene: 7. Germline-derived CDR1 and CDR2 are SGHRS and YFSETQ. The CDR3 totals 14 residues. The DNA for the CDR3 is TGCGCCAGCAGCACCAAACAGGGGGGGACTGAAGCTTTCTTT. Translated, it gives CASSTKQGGTEAFF.